One and the same sample provided the 7 T cell receptor beta chains below, sequenced in a study of blood T cell repertoires in COVID-19. Method: immunoSEQ multiplex PCR; TCRdb's copy keeps in-frame clones and lacks some. The table records roughly 380,000 clones, around 87% of them present only once. Sequences were obtained from PBMCs or T cells enriched from blood (not recorded which). These receptors all come from a man under 40 who had recovered from COVID-19.

The J gene is TRBJ2-3, the V gene TRBV11-3, with D tentatively TRBD2 (7 bases). V dropped 5 bases and J dropped 6 bases, with 12 bases sitting between them. CDR1 and CDR2 from the germline V gene are SGHNT and YENEEA. This CDR3 region has 13 residues. Here the CDR3 reads CASSQEGGDTQYF. The CDR3 region has the DNA TGTGCCAGCAGCCAAGAGGGGGGGGATACGCAGTATTTT.

The chain links TRBV5-1 to TRBJ1-4; D is ambiguous. Between the trimmed V and J ends, which lost 1 base and 0 bases, there was a span of 4 bases. This CDR3 comprises 14 residues. Germline V gives CDR1 SGHRS, CDR2 YFSETQ. The CDR3 loop is CASSLSPTNEKLFF. DNA for the CDR3: TGCGCCAGCAGCTTGTCTCCAACTAATGAAAAACTGTTTTTT.

CDR3 region: CASSLGTEYQETQYF. As DNA, the CDR3 is TGCGCCAGCAGCTTGGGGACAGAGTACCAAGAGACCCAGTACTTC. The J gene is TRBJ2-5, the V gene TRBV5-1, with D possibly matching TRBD1 (6 bases). CDR3 length equals 15 residues. Germline V gives CDR1 SGHRS, CDR2 YFSETQ. With 0 bases removed from V and 0 bases from J, the gap between germline ends came to 9 bases.

The chain recombines TRBV7-4 with TRBJ2-1; TRBD2 matches 10 bases. Trimming took 2 bases from V and 4 from J; bases not matched to a gene: 5. CDR1 and CDR2 (germline): SGHVT, SQSDAQ. There are 16 residues in the CDR3. CDR3 residues: CASSLKVSGGYNEQFF. CDR3 DNA: TGTGCCAGCAGCTTAAAGGTTAGCGGGGGGTACAATGAGCAGTTCTTC.

The chain has TRBV7-5 and TRBJ2-7; no check of the table's D call, TRBD1, against the DNA was made. TRBV7-5 is a known pseudogene. The CDR3 sequence is 14 residues long. CDR3 DNA: TGTGCCAGAAGTCGAATCACAGTGACCTACGAGCAGTACTTC. Its protein is CARSRITVTYEQYF.

V gene TRBV14 combines with J gene TRBJ1-5; D ambiguous. CDR3 size: 13 residues. With 1 base removed from V and 3 bases from J, the gap between germline ends came to 4 bases. From germline, CDR1 is SGHDN and CDR2 FVKESK. In DNA form, the CDR3 reads TGTGCCAGCAGCCAAGTTCACAATCAGCCCCAGCATTTT. Amino acid sequence: CASSQVHNQPQHF.

V usage is TRBV19 and J usage is TRBJ2-7; 7 bases are a match to TRBD1. Germline V gene lookup returns CDR1 LNHDA and CDR2 SQIVND (reference sequence). CDR3 length: 14 residues. V lost 4 bases to trimming and J lost 2 bases; unmatched junction nucleotides: 5. The CDR3, as DNA: TGTGCCAGTAGTACCGTGGACAGGCCCTACGAGCAGTACTTC. It is translated as CASSTVDRPYEQYF.